These 16 T cell receptor beta chains came from one sample sequenced in a study of T cell repertoires in cytomegalovirus infection. Antigen specificity for these receptors is unknown. TCRdb analysed the reads with MiXCR anew, one entry per CDR3 protein. Among approximately 220,000 distinct CDR3 sequences listed, less than 50% were seen once. Sequenced material: CD8+ T cells from cultured PBMCs, taken from culture after CMV antigen stimulation. The receptors were gathered from a human donor in good health (CMV status not recorded). Some clones in this sample may be carry-over from other donors' samples.

CDR3 protein: CASNRGAGELFF. The CDR3 DNA sequence: TGTGCCAGCAACAGGGGTGCCGGGGAGCTGTTTTTT. The V call is TRBV7-3, the J call TRBJ2-2; 7 positions match TRBD1. The CDR3 contains 12 residues. Trimming cost V 7 bases and J 6 bases; bases outside gene matches: 2. Germline assignment: CDR1 SGHTA and CDR2 FQGTGA.

The CDR3: CASSEGDRYTEAFF. The CDR3 DNA is TGTGCCAGCAGTGAAGGGGACCGGTACACTGAAGCTTTCTTT. The chain has TRBV6-1 and TRBJ1-1, with a possible D match to TRBD1 (5 bases). The CDR3 has 14 residues. Germline assignment: CDR1 MNHNS and CDR2 SASEGT. V gave up 1 base and J gave up 3 bases, with 9 bases separating them.

This sequence joins TRBV12-3 or TRBV12-4 and TRBJ2-3; D is unclear. V was pared by 2 bases and J by 6 bases, with 12 bases between. The CDR3 spans 14 residues. CDR3 region: CASSLSVVRDTQYF. The CDR3, as DNA: TGTGCCAGCAGTTTAAGTGTAGTTAGGGATACGCAGTATTTT.

The V gene is TRBV7-9, the J gene TRBJ2-7; 7 nucleotides line up with TRBD1. V shed 5 bases, J shed 2 bases, and the junction held 6 bases outside the gene matches. Germline CDR1 and CDR2: SEHNR and FQNEAQ (reference sequence). CDR3 length: 14 amino acids. Here the CDR3 DNA reads TGTGCCAGCAGCGGGATAGGGACAGCCTACGAGCAGTACTTC. Residues: CASSGIGTAYEQYF.

This clonotype has at least ten counts. This chain connects TRBV5-1 to TRBJ2-6; 7 nucleotides match TRBD1. The CDR3 is 15 amino acids. Losses at the gene ends were 4 bases for V and 3 bases for J; bases not matched to a gene: 4. Germline lookup yields CDR1 SGHRS and CDR2 YFSETQ. CDR3 sequence: CASSGRGYGANVLTF. The CDR3 region has the DNA TGCGCCAGCAGCGGCAGGGGGTATGGGGCCAACGTCCTGACTTTC.

The J gene is TRBJ2-5, the V gene TRBV12-3 or TRBV12-4, with TRBD1 matching 7 bases. This CDR3 has 17 amino acids. Trimming at V came to 4 bases and at J to 5 bases, leaving 16 bases not matched to a gene. The CDR3 spells CASSYPAGGHPGETQYF. The CDR3 DNA follows: TGTGCCAGCAGTTATCCGGCAGGGGGACATCCCGGGGAGACCCAGTACTTC.

The chain employs TRBV24-1 and TRBJ2-1, with 7 nucleotides matching TRBD1. The J segment lost 8 bases and the V segment lost 4 bases, leaving 22 bases of the junction unmatched. Germline V gene data show CDR1 as KGHDR and CDR2 as SFDVKD. This CDR3 spans 19 amino acids. CDR3 sequence: CATSEHLSTGLDSPYEQFF. The CDR3 nucleotides are TGTGCCACCAGTGAACACCTTTCGACAGGGTTAGACTCTCCTTATGAGCAGTTCTTC.

This clonotype was observed many times. The V call is TRBV10-3, the J call TRBJ1-6; possibly TRBD1 for D (5 bases). The germline V and J ends were trimmed by 2 bases and 0 bases, with 11 bases remaining between them. This CDR3 region has 17 residues. Germline assignment: CDR1 ENHRY and CDR2 SYGVKD. The CDR3 reads CAISERGRDSYNSPLHF. The CDR3 region has the DNA TGTGCCATCAGTGAGAGGGGACGGGACTCCTATAATTCACCCCTCCACTTT.

A remark on this clonotype: This CDR3 fails to terminate in the conserved phenylalanine or tryptophan, so it likely reflects a read error. No DNA is shown, since the ends of the CDR3 on it are uncertain; the CDR3 is the one TCRdb lists. The rearrangement joins TRBV7-9 to TRBJ1-2; the table's D call TRBD1 went unverified against the DNA. Germline CDR1 is SEHNR and CDR2 is FQNEAQ (reference sequence). The CDR3 contains 11 residues when both ends are counted. CDR3: CASSPITCIVI.

This clonotype was seen ten or more times. This rearrangement joins TRBV12-3 or TRBV12-4 to TRBJ1-2, with D perhaps TRBD1 (5 bases). The germline V and J ends were trimmed by 3 bases and 8 bases, with 19 bases remaining between them. This CDR3 comprises 15 residues. The CDR3 spells CASSFMAGPGGGYTF. For the CDR3, the DNA is TGTGCCAGCAGTTTCATGGCAGGGCCGGGTGGCGGCTACACCTTC.

The rearrangement uses TRBV7-9 and TRBJ2-7, with TRBD1 as a possible D gene (5 bases). The CDR3 has 11 residues. V gave up 4 bases and J gave up 12 bases, with 13 bases separating them. The germline V gene encodes CDR1 SEHNR and CDR2 FQNEAQ (reference sequence). Here the CDR3 DNA reads TGTGCCAGCAGCTCGGACATTCCTCTGTACTTC. Residues: CASSSDIPLYF.

This rearrangement joins TRBV28 to TRBJ2-2, with D perhaps being TRBD1 or TRBD2 (6 bases each). V lost 1 base, J lost 7 bases, and 16 bases lay in between. From germline, CDR1 is MDHEN and CDR2 SYDVKM. The CDR3 loop spans 16 amino acids. CDR3 protein: CASSLSSDGGGGELFF. CDR3 DNA sequence: TGTGCCAGCAGTTTATCCTCCGACGGGGGCGGCGGGGAGCTGTTTTTT. Using reference TRBV28 and TRBJ2-2 for the parts outside the CDR3, the full variable domain is DVKVTQSSRYLVKRTGEKVFLECVQDMDHENMFWYRQDPGLGLRLIYFSYDVKMKEKGDIPEGYSVSREKKERFSLILESASTNQTSMYLCASSLSSDGGGGELFFGEGSRLTVL.

This clonotype was observed a few times. The CDR3 loop is CASSPGSLDVVYTEAFF. The CDR3 coding sequence is TGTGCCAGCAGCCCGGGGTCTCTAGATGTTGTTTACACTGAAGCTTTCTTT. V usage is TRBV7-8 and J usage is TRBJ1-1; D is unclear. Germline CDR1 and CDR2: SGHVS and FQNEAQ. Deletions cut 5 bases from V and 3 bases from J, with 22 bases between. The CDR3 is 17 residues long.

This clonotype showed up many times. The rearrangement joins TRBV7-2 to TRBJ2-2; D unclear. Germline V lookup: CDR1 SGHTA, CDR2 FQGNSA. The CDR3 totals 15 residues. V lost 1 base and J lost 4, with 10 bases in between. The CDR3, as DNA: TGTGCCAGCAGCTTAGTGCGGTTGGTCACCGGGGAGCTGTTTTTT. As protein: CASSLVRLVTGELFF.

This clonotype turned up a few times. V gene TRBV7-9 combines with J gene TRBJ2-7, with 7 bases aligning to TRBD2. The CDR3 sequence is 15 residues long. Germline assignment: CDR1 SEHNR and CDR2 FQNEAQ (reference sequence). The V and J ends lost 5 bases and 1 base, in that order; junction bases with no gene match: 8. The chain's CDR3 is CASSGQAGLSYEQYF. The CDR3 bases are TGTGCCAGCAGCGGACAAGCGGGGTTATCCTACGAGCAGTACTTC.

This clonotype was counted a single time. One end of the junction fails to match germline, which may point to a read error. The chain couples TRBV7-6 to TRBJ1-2; a weak D match, TRBD1 (5 bases). CDR3 length equals 17 residues. Germline V CDR1 and CDR2: SGHVS, FNYEAQ. The CDR3 DNA is TGTGCCAGAAGCTCCGGGTCTCTCATCGGACGGGGCTATTGCTACACCTTC. Protein: CARSSGSLIGRGYCYTF.